This TCR beta chain was sequenced in a study of blood T cells in healthy people across ages. Study context: Per every two T cells, about one barcoded beta molecule was captured by template switching.

Study-level results: In older individuals, TCR beta diversity per million T cells was lower, falling roughly linearly with age.

Remarks on this clonotype: What it binds is not known.

Sample-barcoded 5' priming and a J-beta primer mix drove a second PCR of roughly 7 to 11 cycles. Each CDR3 protein gets one entry after TCRdb re-called the 5' RACE reads with MiXCR. The sample has approximately 670,000 distinct CDR3 sequences; less than 45% are singletons. In terms of origin and age, donors were healthy Caucasian individuals from Russia aged roughly 6 to 100. This CDR3 has 13 amino acids. Germline CDR1 and CDR2: LNHDA and SQIVND (reference sequence). With 3 bases removed from V and 7 bases from J, the gap between germline ends came to 10 bases. This chain uses TRBV19 with TRBJ1-5; no definite D call. What was sequenced was blood. This receptor was taken from an elderly man in good health. The CDR3 reads CASSIGVEQPQHF. The CDR3 DNA sequence: TGTGCCAGTAGTATCGGGGTGGAGCAGCCCCAGCATTTT.